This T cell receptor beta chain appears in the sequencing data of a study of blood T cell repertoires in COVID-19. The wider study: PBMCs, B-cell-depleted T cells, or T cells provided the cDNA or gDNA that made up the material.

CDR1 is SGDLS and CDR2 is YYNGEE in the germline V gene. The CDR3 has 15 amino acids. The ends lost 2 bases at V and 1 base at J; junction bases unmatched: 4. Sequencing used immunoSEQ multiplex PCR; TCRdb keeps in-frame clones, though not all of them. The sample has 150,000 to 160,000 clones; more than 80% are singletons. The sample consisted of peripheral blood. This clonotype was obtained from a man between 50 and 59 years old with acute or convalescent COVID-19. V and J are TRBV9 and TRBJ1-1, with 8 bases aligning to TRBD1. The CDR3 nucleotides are TGTGCCAGCAGCGTGCCCCAGGGGGCGAACACTGAAGCTTTCTTT. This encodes CASSVPQGANTEAFF. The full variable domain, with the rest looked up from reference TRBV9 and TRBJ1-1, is DSGVTQTPKHLITATGQRVTLRCSPRSGDLSVYWYQQSLDQGLQFLIQYYNGEERAKGNILERFSAQQFPDLHSELNLSSLELGDSALYFCASSVPQGANTEAFFGQGTRLTVV.